Included here is one TCR beta chain sequence, with context. Its antigen target is currently unknown. Base qualities are not provided; no much larger clone lies one nucleotide away. Per the germline V gene, MDHEN is the CDR1 and SYDVKM is the CDR2. From its cysteine to its phenylalanine, the CDR3 spans 13 amino acids. CDR3 DNA is the only sequence kept; it has 39 bases, read in frame from the first base. Trimming removed 6 bases from V and 4 bases from J; the gene matches leave 4 bases unexplained. This specimen comes from a study of PD-L1 blockade in urothelial cancer (dated by TCRdb to about 2017). With regard to the full study: Every patient began therapy around 2014 and was given atezolizumab 1,200 mg intravenously every 3 weeks. About 90% of the roughly 30 patients were males with bladder-origin urothelial cancer, and about two thirds of the roughly 30 reported a prior smoking history. An ECOG performance status of 0 or 1 was recorded for the patients, and 0 to 3 prior chemotherapy regimens had been received by the patients. Blood samples were analyzed at two time points: 3 weeks after treatment start (second dose) and 6 weeks after treatment start. Blood samples yielded a median of about 150,000 T cells and tens of thousands of unique TCRs, with median clonality roughly 0.082. The study was an exploratory multi-omic analysis of somatic, immune and clinical correlates of response to PD-L1 blockade with atezolizumab in urothelial cancer. TCR sequencing covered pretreatment tumor samples and matched, serially collected peripheral blood taken before and after atezolizumab treatment. Durable clinical benefit was defined as a progression-free survival longer than 6 months, and TCR features were additionally tested against progression-free survival and overall survival. In the same patients who had TCR sequencing, pretreatment tumors also underwent whole exome sequencing and RNA sequencing. Durable clinical benefit was achieved by nine patients but not by the remaining 20. Pretreatment blood TCR-seq was available for twenty-nine patients, at least one posttreatment blood collection was obtained for around 24 patients, and tumor TCR-seq was available for around 24 patients. Study-level results and caveats: Because of the small sample size (n ≈ 30) and the many exploratory analyses performed, the results are intended to be regarded as hypothesis-generating. At 3 weeks after the start of treatment, tumor-associated TCR clones in peripheral blood had expanded more in patients with durable benefit (n of about 20, p = 0.022). A pretreatment peripheral blood TCR clonality below the median was linked to improved progression-free and overall survival.

Each PCR received spiked-in synthetic TCR analog templates so that absolute template abundance could be estimated from read counts. The immunoSEQ assay was used to amplify TCRbeta CDR3 regions from genomic DNA with bias-controlled V and J gene primers. Sequencing of rearranged TCRbeta segments was performed at approximately 20X coverage. For the original study's pipeline: Clustering was used to correct sequencing errors, and CDR3s were annotated against IMGT so that V, D and J genes could be assigned. Downstream analyses used only productive TCRbeta rearrangements and left out out-of-frame or stop-codon sequences. Clonality was computed as one minus Shannon entropy normalized by the log of the number of unique productive sequences. Fisher's exact test with Benjamini-Hochberg correction, at a threshold of adjusted p below 0.01, was used to find clones that differed between time points or between blood and tumor. TCRdb limited this immuneACCESS table to in-frame rearrangements with V and J called. A share of clones is missing; checked studies link under half to unresolved V genes, and the rest is unexplained. The DNA gave D and trimming, while V, J and clone size come from that table. Within this sample are about 51,000 clones, with approximately 84% of them counted one time only. The ten largest clonotypes hold around 15% of the sample.

The cohort comprised 29 patients with locally advanced or metastatic urothelial carcinoma treated at Memorial Sloan Kettering on a trial protocol. Peripheral blood mononuclear cells were collected from each patient pretreatment and during treatment, giving between 1 and 8 total time points per patient. The Qiagen DNeasy Blood extraction kit was used to purify genomic DNA from total PBMCs and tumor samples. PBMCs were collected pretreatment and during treatment, and were isolated and stored as previously described. Sequencing used PBMCs, obtained around atezolizumab (anti-PD-L1) treatment. The V and J segments used are TRBV28 and TRBJ1-1; 8 central nucleotides agree with TRBD1. The receptor comes from a man in his 60s with urothelial cancer. The CDR3 corresponds to CASRPDRVTEAFF. Read as DNA, the sequence is TGTGCCAGCAGGCCGGACAGGGTCACTGAAGCTTTCTTT.